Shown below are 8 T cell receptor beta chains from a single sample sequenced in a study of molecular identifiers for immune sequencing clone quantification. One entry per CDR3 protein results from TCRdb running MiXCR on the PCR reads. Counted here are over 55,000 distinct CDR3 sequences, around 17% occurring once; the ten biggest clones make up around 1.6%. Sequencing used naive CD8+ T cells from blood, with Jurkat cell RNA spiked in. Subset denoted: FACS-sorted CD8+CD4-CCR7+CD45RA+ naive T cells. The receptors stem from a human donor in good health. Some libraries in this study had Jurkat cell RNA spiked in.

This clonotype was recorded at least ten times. The CDR3 spells CASSFLRVRGTEAFF. CDR3 nucleotides: TGTGCCAGCAGCTTCCTCAGGGTCAGAGGGACTGAAGCTTTCTTT. This rearrangement joins TRBV7-9 to TRBJ1-1, with D tentatively TRBD1 (5 bases). Between the trimmed V and J ends, which lost 3 bases and 5 bases, there was a span of 16 bases. The CDR3 runs to 15 residues. Per germline, CDR1 SEHNR and CDR2 FQNEAQ (reference sequence).

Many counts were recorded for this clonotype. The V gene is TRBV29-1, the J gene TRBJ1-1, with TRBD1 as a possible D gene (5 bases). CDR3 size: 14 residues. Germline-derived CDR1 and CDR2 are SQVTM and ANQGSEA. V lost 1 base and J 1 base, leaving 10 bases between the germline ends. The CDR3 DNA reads TGCAGCGTTGAAGGGGACGGTAAGAACACTGAAGCTTTCTTT. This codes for CSVEGDGKNTEAFF.

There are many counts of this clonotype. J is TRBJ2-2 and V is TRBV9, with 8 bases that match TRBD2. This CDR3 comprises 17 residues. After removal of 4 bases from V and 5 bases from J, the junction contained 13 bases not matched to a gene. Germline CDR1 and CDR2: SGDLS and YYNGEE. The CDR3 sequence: CASSTPIAGLVTGELFF. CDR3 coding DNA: TGTGCCAGCAGCACCCCTATCGCGGGACTAGTAACCGGGGAGCTGTTTTTT. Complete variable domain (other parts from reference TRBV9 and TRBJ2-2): DSGVTQTPKHLITATGQRVTLRCSPRSGDLSVYWYQQSLDQGLQFLIQYYNGEERAKGNILERFSAQQFPDLHSELNLSSLELGDSALYFCASSTPIAGLVTGELFFGEGSRLTVL.

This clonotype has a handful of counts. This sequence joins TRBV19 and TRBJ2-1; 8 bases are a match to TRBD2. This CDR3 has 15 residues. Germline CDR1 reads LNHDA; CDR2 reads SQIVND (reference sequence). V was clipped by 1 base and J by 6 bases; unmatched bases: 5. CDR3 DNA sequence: TGTGCCAGTAGTATAGCACCTGGGACTAGCAATGAGCAGTTCTTC. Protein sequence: CASSIAPGTSNEQFF.

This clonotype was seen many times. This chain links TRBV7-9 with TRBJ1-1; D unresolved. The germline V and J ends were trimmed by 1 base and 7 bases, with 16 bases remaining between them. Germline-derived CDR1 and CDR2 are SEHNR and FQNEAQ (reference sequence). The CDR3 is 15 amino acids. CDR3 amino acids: CASSLVEGLPGEAFF. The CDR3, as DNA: TGTGCCAGCAGCTTAGTAGAGGGTCTACCAGGTGAAGCTTTCTTT.

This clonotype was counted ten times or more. In DNA, the CDR3 is TGTGCCAGCAGCTTGCCATCAGGGGATTTCACTGAAGCTTTCTTT. It translates to CASSLPSGDFTEAFF. J is TRBJ1-1 and V is TRBV5-6; TRBD1 might be the D (6 bases). V was shortened by 1 base and J by 4 bases, with 14 bases between the two germline ends. The germline V gene encodes CDR1 SGHDT and CDR2 YYEEEE. The CDR3 runs to 15 residues.

In DNA, the CDR3 is TGTGCCAGCAGCAGCCAGAACAGGGGCTCCTACGAGCAGTACTTC. Amino acids: CASSSQNRGSYEQYF. V gene TRBV11-2 combines with J gene TRBJ2-7; 7 bases map to TRBD1. The CDR3 is made up of 15 amino acids. CDR1 SGHAT and CDR2 FQNNGV come from the germline V gene. The V and J ends lost 5 bases and 0 bases, in that order; junction bases with no gene match: 7.

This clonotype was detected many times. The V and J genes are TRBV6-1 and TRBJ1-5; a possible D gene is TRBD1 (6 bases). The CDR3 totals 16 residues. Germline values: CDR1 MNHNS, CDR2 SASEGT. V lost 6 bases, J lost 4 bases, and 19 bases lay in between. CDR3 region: CASRYLEGDRNQPQHF. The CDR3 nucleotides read TGTGCCAGCAGGTACCTGGAGGGGGACCGAAATCAGCCCCAGCATTTT.